These 26 T cell receptor beta chains originate from one sample sequenced in a study of blood T cell repertoires in COVID-19. Only in-frame clones appear in the TCRdb table, and some are missing; sequencing was by immunoSEQ multiplex PCR. Here the sample spans around 310,000 clones, around 87% being singletons. Sequenced sample: peripheral blood. These receptor sequences come from a woman in her thirties or forties with COVID-19, enrolled during active disease.

V is TRBV19 and J is TRBJ1-6; a weak D match, TRBD1 (6 bases). The V end lost 8 bases, the J end lost 2 bases, and 10 bases lay between the germline ends. The CDR3 loop spans 14 amino acids. The germline CDR1 and CDR2 sequences are LNHDA and SQIVND (reference sequence). The DNA of the CDR3 is TGTGCCAGTGCACAGGGTCCCTATAATTCACCCCTCCACTTT. It codes for CASAQGPYNSPLHF.

This sequence joins TRBV5-4 and TRBJ2-7, with TRBD2 matching over 8 bases. The CDR3 sequence is 13 residues long. V lost 6 bases and J lost 1; bases outside the gene matches: 3. Germline values: CDR1 SGHNT, CDR2 YYREEE (reference sequence). The CDR3 spells CASTTSGSYEQYF. CDR3 nucleotide sequence: TGTGCCAGCACTACTAGCGGTTCCTACGAGCAGTACTTC.

The gene calls are TRBV27 and TRBJ2-1, with 10 bases fitting TRBD1. The V and J ends lost 3 bases and 5 bases, in that order; junction bases with no gene match: 4. CDR3 length equals 15 residues. Per the germline V gene, CDR1 is MNHEY and CDR2 is SMNVEV (reference sequence). For the CDR3, the DNA is TGTGCCAGCAGTTTCCCGGGACAGGGGAACAATGAGCAGTTCTTC. Translating it yields CASSFPGQGNNEQFF.

The chain couples TRBV4-1 to TRBJ2-7; 14 nucleotides match TRBD2. The V gene end was trimmed by 1 base and the J gene end by 3 bases; junction bases not matched to a gene: 11. This CDR3 region has 19 residues. Per germline, CDR1 MGHRA and CDR2 YSYEKL. In DNA form, the CDR3 reads TGCGCCAGCAGCCAAGTTGAGAGACTAGCGGGAGGGCGCTACTACGAGCAGTACTTC. Translation: CASSQVERLAGGRYYEQYF.

V is TRBV9 and J is TRBJ1-2; 8 bases map to TRBD1. CDR1 and CDR2 (germline): SGDLS, YYNGEE. CDR3 length: 18 residues. V lost 0 bases, J lost 2 bases, and 12 bases stayed unmatched. The CDR3 region has the DNA TGTGCCAGCAGCGTAGTTAGAGGAATTGGGGACAGGAACTATGGCTACACCTTC. Translated, it gives CASSVVRGIGDRNYGYTF.

This sequence joins TRBV5-1 and TRBJ2-3, with 10 bases that match TRBD2. Unmatched junction bases numbered 8, after V lost 0 bases and J lost 4 bases. Per the germline V gene, CDR1 is SGHRS and CDR2 is YFSETQ. The length of the CDR3 is 17 residues. The CDR3 reads CASSLGTGTSVPDTQYF. In DNA, the CDR3 is TGCGCCAGCAGCTTGGGCACCGGGACTAGCGTCCCAGATACGCAGTATTTT. The full variable domain, in which reference TRBV5-1 and TRBJ2-3 provide the parts outside the CDR3, is KAGVTQTPRYLIKTRGQQVTLSCSPISGHRSVSWYQQTPGQGLQFLFEYFSETQRNKGNFPGRFSGRQFSNSRSEMNVSTLELGDSALYLCASSLGTGTSVPDTQYFGPGTRLTVL.

Only a few counts were recorded for this clone. The chain joins TRBV1 to TRBJ2-1; the D call TRBD2 from the table was never checked on the DNA. TRBV1 is annotated as a pseudogene. The CDR3 loop spans 14 amino acids. The CDR3 region has the DNA TGCACCAGCAGCCAAGTATCGAGCGGCAATGAGCAGTTCTTC. Residues: CTSSQVSSGNEQFF.

This clone was counted a single time. This chain links TRBV7-9 with TRBJ1-2, with D maybe TRBD1 (6 bases). The CDR3 has 15 residues. From germline, CDR1 is SEHNR and CDR2 FQNEAQ (reference sequence). The V and J ends lost 5 bases and 3 bases respectively, with 16 bases between them. The CDR3 sequence: CASSLKGGEDYGYTF. CDR3 bases: TGTGCCAGCAGCCTAAAAGGGGGGGAAGACTATGGCTACACCTTC.

Notes on this clone: A junction end diverges from the germline sequence, so it may reflect a read error. The J gene is TRBJ2-7, the V gene TRBV29-1, with D perhaps TRBD1 (5 bases). The CDR3 runs to 11 residues. Germline V gene lookup returns CDR1 SQVTM and CDR2 ANQGSEA. The CDR3: CTVAEGAKQYF. Written as DNA, the CDR3 is TGTACCGTTGCAGAAGGGGCCAAGCAGTACTTC.

The rearrangement links TRBV30 to TRBJ2-3; 14 nucleotides align to TRBD2. The CDR3 is 20 residues long. CDR1 GTSNPN and CDR2 SVGIG come from the germline V gene (reference sequence). The V gene end was trimmed by 0 bases and the J gene end by 1 base; junction bases not matched to a gene: 12. CDR3 sequence: CAWSVDRGTSGSVGTDTQYF. The CDR3 nucleotides read TGTGCCTGGAGTGTAGATCGCGGGACTAGCGGGAGTGTCGGCACAGATACGCAGTATTTT.

The chain carries TRBV12-5 and TRBJ1-6; tentative D call: TRBD1 (5 bases). There are 16 residues in the CDR3. Germline assignment: CDR1 LGHNT and CDR2 FRNRAP. The V end was cut by 4 bases, the J end by 5 bases, with 15 bases between. The CDR3 protein is CASGSNRDSNNSPLHF. In nucleotides, the CDR3 is TGTGCTAGTGGTTCCAACCGGGACTCTAATAATTCACCCCTCCACTTT.

The chain couples TRBV3-1 (or the pseudogene TRBV3-2) to TRBJ2-5, with D perhaps TRBD2 (7 bases). Trimming shortened V by 3 bases and J by 7 bases, and 21 bases separated the two germline ends. The V gene's germline CDR1 is LGHDT and CDR2 YNNKEL (reference sequence). The CDR3 runs 16 residues. The CDR3 reads CASSHLTPGEGGTQYF. The DNA of the CDR3 is TGTGCCAGCAGCCATCTCACCCCAGGGGAGGGGGGGACCCAGTACTTC.

The chain employs TRBV6-4 and TRBJ1-1; TRBD1 matches 8 bases. Germline values: CDR1 MRHNA, CDR2 SNTAGT. V shed 2 bases and J 6 bases; nucleotides not matched to a gene: 8. The CDR3 consists of 15 residues. This CDR3 is CASSDTPGGIAEAFF. The CDR3 region has the DNA TGTGCCAGCAGTGACACTCCAGGGGGCATCGCTGAAGCTTTCTTT.

Regarding this clone: One junction end does not reproduce the germline sequence, and a read error may be involved. The rearrangement joins TRBV7-7 to TRBJ2-2, with 9 bases aligning to TRBD1. The CDR3 loop spans 15 amino acids. The germline V gene has CDR1 SSHAT and CDR2 FNYEAQ (reference sequence). The CDR3 DNA is TGTGCTAGCAGCTTCGTGACAGGGGGAACCGGGGAGCTGTTTTTT. Translation gives CASSFVTGGTGELFF. Drawing the rest from reference TRBV7-7 and TRBJ2-2, the complete variable domain is GAGVSQSPRYKVTKRGQDVTLRCDPISSHATLYWYQQALGQGPEFLTYFNYEAQPDKSGLPSDRFSAERPEGSISTLTIQRTEQRDSAMYRCASSFVTGGTGELFFGEGSRLTVL.

This chain connects TRBV1 to TRBJ2-7; no check of the table's D call, TRBD1, against the DNA was made. TRBV1 is reported as a pseudogene. This CDR3 spans 11 amino acids. DNA of the CDR3: TGCACCAGCAGCCCATTCTACGAGCAGTACTTC. Translation: CTSSPFYEQYF.

The rearrangement joins TRBV15 to TRBJ2-3; D unclear. Deletions cut 8 bases from V and 2 bases from J, with 14 bases between. Per the germline V gene, CDR1 is LNHNV and CDR2 is YYDKDF (reference sequence). The CDR3 sequence is 14 residues long. The CDR3 nucleotides are TGTGCCACCGATGAGGTCGGATACACAGATACGCAGTATTTT. It encodes CATDEVGYTDTQYF. Drawing the rest from reference TRBV15 and TRBJ2-3, the complete variable domain is DAMVIQNPRYQVTQFGKPVTLSCSQTLNHNVMYWYQQKSSQAPKLLFHYYDKDFNNEADTPDNFQSRRPNTSFCFLDIRSPGLGDTAMYLCATDEVGYTDTQYFGPGTRLTVL.

The V and J genes are TRBV5-5 and TRBJ2-6, with D possibly being TRBD1 (6 bases). The V end was cut by 4 bases, the J end by 0 bases, with 11 bases between. Germline assignment: CDR1 SGHKS and CDR2 YYEKEE (reference sequence). The CDR3 is 16 amino acids. The CDR3: CASSIQTGSGANVLTF. CDR3 DNA sequence: TGTGCCAGCAGCATACAGACAGGCTCTGGGGCCAACGTCCTGACTTTC.

The chain joins TRBV28 to TRBJ1-3; TRBD1 might be the D (6 bases). V was pared by 6 bases and J by 2 bases, with 11 bases between. The CDR3 length is 14 residues. Germline V CDR1 and CDR2: MDHEN, SYDVKM. The CDR3 nucleotides read TGTGCCAGCAGGCCGACAGGAACTGGAAACACCATATATTTT. Its translation is CASRPTGTGNTIYF.

The V call is TRBV5-1, the J call TRBJ2-2; D is ambiguous. CDR1 and CDR2 (germline): SGHRS, YFSETQ. This CDR3 comprises 15 residues. Trimming removed 7 bases at V and 0 bases at J, with 13 bases between. This CDR3 is CASSLALANTGELFF. CDR3 DNA: TGCGCCAGCTCCTTAGCACTCGCGAACACCGGGGAGCTGTTTTTT.

The V and J genes are TRBV14 and TRBJ1-6; D unclear. CDR1 is SGHDN and CDR2 is FVKESK in the germline V gene. Trimming left V 3 bases short and J 3 bases short, with 12 bases between. This CDR3 is built from 16 residues. This CDR3 reads CASSHTAGFYNSPLHF. DNA for the CDR3: TGTGCCAGCAGCCACACAGCGGGGTTCTATAATTCACCCCTCCACTTT.

The chain has TRBV14 and TRBJ1-6, with D possibly matching TRBD1 (5 bases). V was pared by 3 bases and J by 5 bases, with 11 bases between. The CDR3 has 15 residues. CDR1 is SGHDN, CDR2 FVKESK, per germline. The CDR3 DNA follows: TGTGCCAGCAGCCATTTAGGGGTAGATAATTCACCCCTCCACTTT. It translates to CASSHLGVDNSPLHF. Variable domain in full (rest from reference TRBV14 and TRBJ1-6): EAGVTQFPSHSVIEKGQTVTLRCDPISGHDNLYWYRRVMGKEIKFLLHFVKESKQDESGMPNNRFLAERTGGTYSTLKVQPAELEDSGVYFCASSHLGVDNSPLHFGNGTRLTVT.

The rearrangement joins TRBV29-1 to TRBJ2-2; TRBD2 might be the D (6 bases). Germline V gene data show CDR1 as SQVTM and CDR2 as ANQGSEA. The CDR3 consists of 15 residues. The V end lost 5 bases, the J end lost 3 bases, and 16 bases lay between the germline ends. The CDR3 protein is CSVLRWDSYTGELFF. As DNA, the CDR3 is TGCAGCGTTTTAAGGTGGGACTCTTACACCGGGGAGCTGTTTTTT.

The rearrangement links TRBV28 to TRBJ1-2; 9 bases fit TRBD1. Looked up from germline, CDR1 is MDHEN and CDR2 is SYDVKM. This CDR3 is 17 amino acids long. After removal of 1 base from V and 1 base from J, the junction contained 7 bases not matched to a gene. The chain's CDR3 is CASSLSVGTGFNYGYTF. The CDR3 DNA is TGTGCCAGCAGTTTATCGGTAGGGACAGGGTTTAACTATGGCTACACCTTC.

V gene TRBV7-8 combines with J gene TRBJ1-1, with 9 positions matching TRBD1. With V trimmed by 4 bases and J by 11 bases, 17 bases remained unmatched. Germline V gene data show CDR1 as SGHVS and CDR2 as FQNEAQ. The CDR3 sequence is 16 residues long. The CDR3, as DNA: TGTGCCAGCAGCTGGGGATCCGGGACAGGGACGACCAGGGCTTTCTTT. Translated, it gives CASSWGSGTGTTRAFF.

CDR3 bases: TGTGCCAGCAGCCTCAGGGCCCTAGCGGGAGGCAAAAGGGATGAGCAGTTCTTC. This codes for CASSLRALAGGKRDEQFF. The chain links TRBV7-3 to TRBJ2-1; 11 bases align to TRBD2. Germline lookup yields CDR1 SGHTA and CDR2 FQGTGA. The CDR3 contains 18 residues. Trimming at V came to 5 bases and at J to 8 bases, leaving 17 bases not matched to a gene.

The chain has TRBV6-2 or TRBV6-3 and TRBJ1-2, with TRBD1 identical over 8 bases. In germline, CDR1 is MNHEY, CDR2 SVGEGT. There are 14 residues in the CDR3. The V segment lost 2 bases and the J segment 8 bases; nucleotides outside the gene matches: 7. The CDR3 spells CASSYTDRVKGYTF. CDR3 DNA: TGTGCCAGCAGTTACACGGACAGGGTGAAAGGCTACACCTTC.